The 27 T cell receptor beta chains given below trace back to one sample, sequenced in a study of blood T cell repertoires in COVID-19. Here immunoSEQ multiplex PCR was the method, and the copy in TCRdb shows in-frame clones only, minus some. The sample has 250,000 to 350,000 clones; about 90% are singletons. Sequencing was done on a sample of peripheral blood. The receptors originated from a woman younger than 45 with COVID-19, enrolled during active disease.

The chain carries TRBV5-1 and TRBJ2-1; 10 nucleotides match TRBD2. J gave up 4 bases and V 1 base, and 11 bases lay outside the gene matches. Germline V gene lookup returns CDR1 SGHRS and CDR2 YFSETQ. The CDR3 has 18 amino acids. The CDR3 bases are TGCGCCAGCAGCTTGTCGGGAGCGGGAGGGCTCTTATACAATGAGCAGTTCTTC. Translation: CASSLSGAGGLLYNEQFF.

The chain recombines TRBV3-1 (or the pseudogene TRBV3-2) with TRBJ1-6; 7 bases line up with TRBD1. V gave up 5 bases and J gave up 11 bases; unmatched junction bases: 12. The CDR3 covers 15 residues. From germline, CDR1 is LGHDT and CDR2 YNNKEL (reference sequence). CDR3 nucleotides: TGTGCCAGCAGCAACCAGGCTAAGGGGGCAACACCCCTCCACTTT. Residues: CASSNQAKGATPLHF.

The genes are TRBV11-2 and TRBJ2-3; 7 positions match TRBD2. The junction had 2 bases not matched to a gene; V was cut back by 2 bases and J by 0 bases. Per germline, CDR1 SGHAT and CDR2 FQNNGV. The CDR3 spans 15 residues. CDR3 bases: TGTGCCAGCAGCTTAAATAGCGGGAGCACAGATACGCAGTATTTT. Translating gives CASSLNSGSTDTQYF.

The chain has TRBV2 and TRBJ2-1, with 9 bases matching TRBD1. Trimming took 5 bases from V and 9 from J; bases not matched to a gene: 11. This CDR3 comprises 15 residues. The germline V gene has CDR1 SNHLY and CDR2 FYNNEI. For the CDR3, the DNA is TGTGCCAGCAGTCCTCCGGGACAGGGTGTCGGTGAGCAGTTCTTC. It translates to CASSPPGQGVGEQFF.

The CDR3 protein is CASTISRGQPSYEQYF. The CDR3 region has the DNA TGTGCCAGCACCATATCTAGGGGCCAACCCTCCTACGAGCAGTACTTC. J is TRBJ2-7 and V is TRBV11-2; D possibly corresponds to TRBD1 (5 bases). Deletions cut 7 bases from V and 0 bases from J, with 19 bases between. In germline, CDR1 is SGHAT, CDR2 FQNNGV. This CDR3 region has 16 residues.

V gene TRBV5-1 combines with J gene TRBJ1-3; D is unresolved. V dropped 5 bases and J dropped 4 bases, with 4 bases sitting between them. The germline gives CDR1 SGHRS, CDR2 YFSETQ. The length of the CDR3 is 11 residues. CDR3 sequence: CASRQGNTIYF. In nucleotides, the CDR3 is TGCGCCAGCAGGCAGGGAAACACCATATATTTT.

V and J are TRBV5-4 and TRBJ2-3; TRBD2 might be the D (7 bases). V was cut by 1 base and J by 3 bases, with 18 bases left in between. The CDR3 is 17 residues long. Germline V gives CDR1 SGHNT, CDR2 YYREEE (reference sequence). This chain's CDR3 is CASSLKIGGGFTDTQYF. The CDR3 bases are TGTGCCAGCAGCTTGAAAATAGGGGGAGGGTTTACAGATACGCAGTATTTT.

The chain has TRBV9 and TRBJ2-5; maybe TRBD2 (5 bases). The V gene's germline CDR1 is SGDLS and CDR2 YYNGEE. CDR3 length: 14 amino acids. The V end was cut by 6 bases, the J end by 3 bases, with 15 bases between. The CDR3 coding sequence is TGTGCCAGCACTCGGGGTCTGGCGAAAGAGACCCAGTACTTC. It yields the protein CASTRGLAKETQYF. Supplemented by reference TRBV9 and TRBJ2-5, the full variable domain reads DSGVTQTPKHLITATGQRVTLRCSPRSGDLSVYWYQQSLDQGLQFLIQYYNGEERAKGNILERFSAQQFPDLHSELNLSSLELGDSALYFCASTRGLAKETQYFGPGTRLLVL.

For the CDR3, the DNA is TGTGCCAGCGAGGCGGGGGGCGGGACGCAGTATTTT. Protein sequence: CASEAGGGTQYF. This chain connects TRBV7-2 to TRBJ2-3; 8 bases map to TRBD2. V gave up 8 bases and J gave up 9 bases; unmatched junction bases: 7. Looked up from germline, CDR1 is SGHTA and CDR2 is FQGNSA. The CDR3 contains 12 residues.

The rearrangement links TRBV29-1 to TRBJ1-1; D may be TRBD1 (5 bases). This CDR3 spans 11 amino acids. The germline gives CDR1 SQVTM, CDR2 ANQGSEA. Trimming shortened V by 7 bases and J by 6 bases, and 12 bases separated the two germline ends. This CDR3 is CSANPGAEAFF. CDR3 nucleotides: TGCAGCGCGAACCCGGGGGCTGAAGCTTTCTTT.

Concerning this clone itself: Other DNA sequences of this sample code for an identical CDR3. The CDR3 spells CASSLFGTGGTEAFF. CDR3 coding DNA: TGTGCCAGCAGCTTATTCGGGACAGGGGGCACTGAAGCTTTCTTT. The V and J genes are TRBV7-9 and TRBJ1-1, with 11 nucleotides matching TRBD1. The CDR3 runs to 15 residues. CDR1 and CDR2 from the germline V gene are SEHNR and FQNEAQ (reference sequence). With V trimmed by 2 bases and J by 4 bases, 3 bases remained unmatched. Full variable domain (missing parts from reference TRBV7-9 and TRBJ1-1): DTGVSQNPRHKITKRGQNVTFRCDPISEHNRLYWYRQTLGQGPEFLTYFQNEAQLEKSRLLSDRFSAERPKGSFSTLEIQRTEQGDSAMYLCASSLFGTGGTEAFFGQGTRLTVV.

The CDR3 DNA sequence: TGTGCCAGTACTCACAGGGGTTATCAGCCCCAGCATTTT. Translation gives CASTHRGYQPQHF. V gene TRBV19 combines with J gene TRBJ1-5; TRBD1 matches at 7 bases. The V segment lost 7 bases and the J segment 5 bases; nucleotides outside the gene matches: 5. The CDR3 loop spans 13 amino acids. Germline V gene lookup returns CDR1 LNHDA and CDR2 SQIVND (reference sequence).

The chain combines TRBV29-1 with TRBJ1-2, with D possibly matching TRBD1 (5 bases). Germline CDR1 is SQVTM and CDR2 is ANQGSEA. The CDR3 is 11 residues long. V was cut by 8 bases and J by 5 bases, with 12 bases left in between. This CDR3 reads CSSTDRYGYTF. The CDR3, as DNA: TGCAGCTCAACCGACAGATATGGCTACACCTTC.

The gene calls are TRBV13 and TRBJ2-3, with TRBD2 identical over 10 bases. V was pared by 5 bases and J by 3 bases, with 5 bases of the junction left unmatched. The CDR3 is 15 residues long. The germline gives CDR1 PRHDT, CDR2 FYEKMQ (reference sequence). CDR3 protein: CASSILAGVTDTQYF. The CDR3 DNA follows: TGTGCCAGCAGCATTCTAGCGGGAGTGACAGATACGCAGTATTTT.

As DNA, the CDR3 is TGTGCCAGCAGCTTAGTGGCGGGGGGTAGCACAGATACGCAGTATTTT. Encoded protein: CASSLVAGGSTDTQYF. V and J are TRBV7-2 and TRBJ2-3, with 8 nucleotides matching TRBD2. Germline CDR1 and CDR2: SGHTA and FQGNSA. J was trimmed by 0 bases and V by 1 base; bases with no gene match: 3. The CDR3 consists of 16 residues.

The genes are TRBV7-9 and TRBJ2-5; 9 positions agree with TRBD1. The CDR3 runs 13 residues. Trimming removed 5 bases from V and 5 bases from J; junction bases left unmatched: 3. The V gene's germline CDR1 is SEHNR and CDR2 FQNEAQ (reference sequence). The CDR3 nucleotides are TGTGCCAGCAGCCAAGACAGGGGGGAGACCCAGTACTTC. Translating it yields CASSQDRGETQYF. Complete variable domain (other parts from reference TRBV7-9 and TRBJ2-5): DTGVSQNPRHKITKRGQNVTFRCDPISEHNRLYWYRQTLGQGPEFLTYFQNEAQLEKSRLLSDRFSAERPKGSFSTLEIQRTEQGDSAMYLCASSQDRGETQYFGPGTRLLVL.

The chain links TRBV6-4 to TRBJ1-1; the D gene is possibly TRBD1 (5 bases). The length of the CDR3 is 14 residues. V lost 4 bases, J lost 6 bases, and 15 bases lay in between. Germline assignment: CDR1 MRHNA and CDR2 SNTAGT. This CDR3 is CASSVGQGIAEAFF. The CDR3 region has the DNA TGTGCCAGCAGTGTTGGTCAGGGAATCGCTGAAGCTTTCTTT.

CDR3 coding DNA: TGTGCCAGCAGTCTAACAGAACAGGGGGCTGGCGATCAGCCCCAGCATTTT. Translation: CASSLTEQGAGDQPQHF. J is TRBJ1-5 and V is TRBV2; 9 positions match TRBD1. V lost 5 bases and J lost 5; bases outside the gene matches: 13. The CDR3 covers 17 residues. CDR1 is SNHLY, CDR2 FYNNEI, per germline.

CDR3 coding DNA: TGCAGCGTTGAAGAGGTCTCGGGAGAAAAACTGTTTTTT. Protein: CSVEEVSGEKLFF. V is TRBV29-1 and J is TRBJ1-4; D gene unclear. Germline V gives CDR1 SQVTM, CDR2 ANQGSEA. Trimming took off 0 bases at V and 8 bases at J, with 10 bases between the two ends. CDR3 length equals 13 residues.

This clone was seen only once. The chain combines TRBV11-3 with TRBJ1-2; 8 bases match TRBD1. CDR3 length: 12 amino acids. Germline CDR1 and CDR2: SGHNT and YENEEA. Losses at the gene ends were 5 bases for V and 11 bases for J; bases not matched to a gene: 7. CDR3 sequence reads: CASSLRTGTYTF. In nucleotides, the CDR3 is TGTGCCAGCAGCCTCCGGACAGGGACGTACACCTTC.

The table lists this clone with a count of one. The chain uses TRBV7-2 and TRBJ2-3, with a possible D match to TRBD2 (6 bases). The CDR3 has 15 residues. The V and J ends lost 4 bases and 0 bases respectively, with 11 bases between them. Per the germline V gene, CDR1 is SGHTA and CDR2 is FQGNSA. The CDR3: CASSSSGTSTDTQYF. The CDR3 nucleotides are TGTGCCAGCAGCTCATCCGGGACTAGCACAGATACGCAGTATTTT.

The CDR3 region has the DNA TGTGCCAGCAGTTTCATCAATCAGCCCCAGCATTTT. Translation gives CASSFINQPQHF. The genes are TRBV27 and TRBJ1-5; no reliable D call. The CDR3 totals 12 residues. The germline CDR1 and CDR2 sequences are MNHEY and SMNVEV (reference sequence). Trimming cost V 3 bases and J 3 bases, with 3 bases left between them.

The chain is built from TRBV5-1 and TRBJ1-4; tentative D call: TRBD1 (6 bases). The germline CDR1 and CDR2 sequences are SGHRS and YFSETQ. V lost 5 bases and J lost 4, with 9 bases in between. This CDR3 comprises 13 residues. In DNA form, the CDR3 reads TGCGCCAGCAGGGACAGCGTTAATGAAAAACTGTTTTTT. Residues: CASRDSVNEKLFF.

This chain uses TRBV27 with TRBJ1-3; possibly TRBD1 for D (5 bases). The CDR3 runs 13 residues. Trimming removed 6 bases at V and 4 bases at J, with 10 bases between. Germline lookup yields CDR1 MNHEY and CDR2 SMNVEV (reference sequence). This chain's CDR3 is CASSTRQGNTIYF. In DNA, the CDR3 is TGTGCCAGCAGCACTCGACAGGGAAACACCATATATTTT.

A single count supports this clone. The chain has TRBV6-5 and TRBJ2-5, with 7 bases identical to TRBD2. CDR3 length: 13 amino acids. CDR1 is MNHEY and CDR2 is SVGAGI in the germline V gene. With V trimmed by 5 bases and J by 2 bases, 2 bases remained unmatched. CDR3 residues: CASSPGLQETQYF. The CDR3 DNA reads TGTGCCAGCAGTCCGGGACTACAAGAGACCCAGTACTTC.

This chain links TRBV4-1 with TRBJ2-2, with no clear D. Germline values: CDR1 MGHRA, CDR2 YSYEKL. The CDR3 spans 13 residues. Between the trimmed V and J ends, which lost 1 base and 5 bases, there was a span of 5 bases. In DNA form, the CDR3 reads TGCGCCAGCAGCCAAGTGGAGACCGGGGAGCTGTTTTTT. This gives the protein CASSQVETGELFF.

The CDR3 nucleotides read TGTGCCAGCTCACCACAGGGGAATGGCTACACCTTC. This encodes CASSPQGNGYTF. The chain has TRBV18 and TRBJ1-2; TRBD1 might be the D (5 bases). Trimming removed 1 base at V and 6 bases at J, with 6 bases between. The CDR3 sequence is 12 residues long. Germline V gene sequence: CDR1 KGHSH, CDR2 LQKENI.